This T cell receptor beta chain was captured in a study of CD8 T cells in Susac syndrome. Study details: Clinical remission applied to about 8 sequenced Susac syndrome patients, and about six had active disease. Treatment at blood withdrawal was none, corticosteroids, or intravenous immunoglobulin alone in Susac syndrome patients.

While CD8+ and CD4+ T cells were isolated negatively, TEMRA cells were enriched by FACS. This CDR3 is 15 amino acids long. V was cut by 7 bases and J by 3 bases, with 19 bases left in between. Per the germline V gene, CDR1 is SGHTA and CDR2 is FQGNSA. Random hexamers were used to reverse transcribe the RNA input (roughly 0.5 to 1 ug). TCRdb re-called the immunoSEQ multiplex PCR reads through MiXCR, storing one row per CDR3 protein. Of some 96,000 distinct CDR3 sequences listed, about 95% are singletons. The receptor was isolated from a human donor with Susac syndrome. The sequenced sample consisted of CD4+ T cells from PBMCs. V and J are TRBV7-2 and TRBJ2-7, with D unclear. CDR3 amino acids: CASTYDGGSFYEQYF. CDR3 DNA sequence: TGTGCCAGCACCTACGACGGTGGCAGTTTCTACGAGCAGTACTTC.